A selection of T cell receptor beta chains follows, all from one sample in a study of blood T cells in healthy people across ages. TCRdb redid the calling of the 5' RACE reads with MiXCR, one entry per CDR3 protein. The sample contains approximately 850,000 distinct CDR3 sequences, under 55% of which appear only once. The sequenced material came from blood. All receptors come from a man aged 55 to 70 in good health. CDR3s include the opening cysteine and the closing phenylalanine or tryptophan. The order of the fields is CDR3 protein, V gene, J gene.

cdr3_aa: CASSQVGYPTETQYF; v_call: TRBV4-3; j_call: NA
cdr3_aa: CASSPADGEQFF; v_call: TRBV18; j_call: TRBJ2-1
cdr3_aa: CASSFIGARNTEAFF; v_call: TRBV5-1; j_call: TRBJ1-1
cdr3_aa: CASGRSDSYEQYF; v_call: TRBV27; j_call: TRBJ2-7
cdr3_aa: CASSLEEAFYNEQFF; v_call: TRBV11-2; j_call: TRBJ2-1
cdr3_aa: CASNPGGAAFRETQYF; v_call: TRBV28; j_call: TRBJ2-5
cdr3_aa: CSVEGSPNQPQHF; v_call: TRBV29-1; j_call: TRBJ1-5
cdr3_aa: CASSYIAGRETQYF; v_call: TRBV7-2; j_call: TRBJ2-5
cdr3_aa: CASSADSAQYEQFF; v_call: TRBV18; j_call: TRBJ2-1
cdr3_aa: CASSPWGRGANEQFF; v_call: TRBV18; j_call: TRBJ2-1
cdr3_aa: CSARIRLSGRSYNEQFF; v_call: TRBV20-1; j_call: TRBJ2-1
cdr3_aa: CASSESRTGFLGTQYF; v_call: TRBV25-1; j_call: NA
cdr3_aa: CSVPSGVVIEQYF; v_call: TRBV29-1; j_call: TRBJ2-5
cdr3_aa: CASSTPGTGQFSEQFF; v_call: TRBV18; j_call: TRBJ2-1
cdr3_aa: CSASPGLEFYEQYF; v_call: TRBV20-1; j_call: TRBJ2-7
cdr3_aa: CASSQGGGYAEAFF; v_call: TRBV3-1; j_call: TRBJ1-1
cdr3_aa: CASSSLPGGSTDTQYF; v_call: TRBV7-9; j_call: TRBJ2-3
cdr3_aa: CSARDDSNYGYTF; v_call: TRBV20-1; j_call: TRBJ1-2
cdr3_aa: CASSRDRNSPLHF; v_call: TRBV27; j_call: TRBJ1-6
cdr3_aa: CSVEIRCSEQYF; v_call: TRBV29-1; j_call: TRBJ2-7
cdr3_aa: CSVQAGKDSPLHF; v_call: TRBV29-1; j_call: TRBJ1-6
cdr3_aa: CAIRGDNYEQYF; v_call: TRBV10-3; j_call: TRBJ2-7
cdr3_aa: CASSEARQGYEQYF; v_call: TRBV6-1; j_call: TRBJ2-7
cdr3_aa: CASSQDWGSGGPPGTDTQYF; v_call: TRBV4-3; j_call: TRBJ2-3
cdr3_aa: CATSDPRDRGLNEQFF; v_call: TRBV24-1; j_call: TRBJ2-1
cdr3_aa: CASSLDKSGGFYEQYF; v_call: TRBV5-1; j_call: TRBJ2-7
cdr3_aa: CASSPVTGELFF; v_call: TRBV7-3; j_call: TRBJ2-2
cdr3_aa: CASSKVGHPPLHF; v_call: TRBV21-1; j_call: TRBJ1-6
cdr3_aa: CASDDGRNTGELFF; v_call: TRBV5-1; j_call: TRBJ2-2
cdr3_aa: CASSPFPVAEAFF; v_call: TRBV16; j_call: TRBJ1-1
cdr3_aa: CASGYGQGLYEKLFF; v_call: TRBV6-5; j_call: TRBJ1-4
cdr3_aa: CSAMGEVRETQYF; v_call: TRBV20-1; j_call: TRBJ2-5
cdr3_aa: CSARVAGASYEQYF; v_call: TRBV20-1; j_call: TRBJ2-7
cdr3_aa: CSAISYGRYEQYF; v_call: TRBV20-1; j_call: TRBJ2-7
cdr3_aa: CAGNVGVAILADTQYF; v_call: TRBV10-1; j_call: TRBJ2-3
cdr3_aa: CAISGRDRRDQPQHF; v_call: TRBV10-3; j_call: TRBJ1-5
cdr3_aa: CASSQDRVAPDTQYF; v_call: TRBV4-1; j_call: TRBJ2-3
cdr3_aa: CASSLDGAPLHF; v_call: TRBV7-9; j_call: TRBJ1-6
cdr3_aa: CASRTSAYQPQHF; v_call: TRBV28; j_call: TRBJ1-5
cdr3_aa: CASRTGTGYNEQYF; v_call: TRBV27; j_call: TRBJ2-7